What follows is one T cell receptor beta chain and its context. Its antigen is still unknown. Germline V gene sequence: CDR1 SGDLS, CDR2 YYNGEE. V lost 4 bases, J lost 6 bases, and 11 bases lay in between. The CDR3 length is 14 residues. Sample time point: healthy volunteer bleed at 6 weeks. Unseparated into fractions, whole blood served as the source from which total RNA was extracted. As the library was built, unique molecular identifiers were attached to individual cDNA molecules. As handled by the study authors: Samples contained a median of roughly 93,000 TCRs, with a range of about 23,224 to 690,600. TCRdb called the RACE reads again in MiXCR, with one record for every CDR3 protein. These V and J calls derive from TCRdb rather than the authors' analysis. This table holds 65,000 to 95,000 distinct CDR3 sequences, 8.6% found once. The data were taken from a study of human T cells and chemical hapten exposure. Whole-study context: Small pooled library volume differences chiefly drove per-sample TCR yield variation. General observations from the study: With DPC sensitization, TCRs exceeding 1 in 1000 frequency showed no change.

The J gene is TRBJ1-6, the V gene TRBV9; no reliable D call. The sequence was collected from a female donor in good health. Some clones in this sample may be carry-over from other donors' samples. Sequenced material: whole blood. CDR3 in DNA: TGTGCCAGCAGCTCATCCAGGATTAATTCACCCCTCCACTTT. Its translation: CASSSSRINSPLHF.